These 15 T cell receptor beta chains were all obtained from the same sample, sequenced in a study of T cell repertoires in cytomegalovirus infection (dated by TCRdb to the late 2010s). These receptors lack a known antigen. The treatment or condition label here, explained by the study, means: in vitro stimulation with specific CMV peptide epitopes to enrich CMV-specific T cells. These reads were obtained on an Illumina HiSeq 1500. TCRdb's own reprocessing of the public reads used fastp at Q25 and MiXCR and kept productive beta chains. All rows with the same CDR3 protein become a single entry with the most common DNA and genes. In all, the sample holds some 800,000 distinct CDR3 sequences, and around a third of those were seen once. The ten largest clones take up around 12% of the sample. The sample in question was cultured CD8+ T cells from PBMCs, obtained from culture after CMV antigen stimulation. These receptors all come from a human donor in good health (CMV status not recorded). Some clones in this sample may be carry-over from other donors' samples.

CDR3 nucleotide sequence: TGTGCCAGCAGTTGGGGACAGGGCTTGGGGACGACCGGGGAGCTGTTTTTT. Protein sequence: CASSWGQGLGTTGELFF. The chain employs TRBV6-1 and TRBJ2-2, with 9 bases that match TRBD1. J gave up 5 bases and V 5 bases, and 12 bases lay outside the gene matches. The CDR3 length is 17 residues. From germline, CDR1 is MNHNS and CDR2 SASEGT.

This rearrangement joins TRBV9 to TRBJ2-1, with a possible D match to TRBD2 (6 bases). The V end lost 3 bases, the J end lost 4 bases, and 23 bases lay between the germline ends. CDR1 and CDR2 from the germline V gene are SGDLS and YYNGEE. This CDR3 is 18 amino acids long. CDR3 sequence: CASSESSFQGGSYNEQFF. The CDR3 region has the DNA TGTGCCAGCAGCGAATCCAGTTTTCAGGGAGGTTCATACAATGAGCAGTTCTTC.

The CDR3 coding sequence is TGTGCCAGCAGCGTAGAAGGTCGGAATGAGCAGTTCTTC. This translates into CASSVEGRNEQFF. The V gene is TRBV9, the J gene TRBJ2-1; no reliable D call. Trimming cost V 0 bases and J 7 bases, with 8 bases left between them. CDR1 SGDLS and CDR2 YYNGEE come from the germline V gene. CDR3 length equals 13 residues.

This clonotype was counted at least ten times. This rearrangement joins TRBV9 to TRBJ1-2; weak D call: TRBD1 (6 bases). CDR1 and CDR2 from the germline V gene are SGDLS and YYNGEE. The CDR3 spans 14 residues. Deletions cut 4 bases from V and 2 bases from J, with 12 bases between. CDR3 DNA sequence: TGTGCCAGCAGCAACCTGGACAGAAACTATGGCTACACCTTC. Protein sequence: CASSNLDRNYGYTF.

The chain couples TRBV6-6 to TRBJ2-7; the match to TRBD1 covers 9 bases. V was clipped by 0 bases and J by 3 bases; unmatched bases: 6. This CDR3 region has 16 residues. CDR1 and CDR2 (germline): MNHNY, SVGAGI (reference sequence). CDR3 DNA: TGTGCCAGCAGTTACTCGAAAGGGGACAGGGTCTACGAGCAGTACTTC. It specifies CASSYSKGDRVYEQYF.

The chain couples TRBV6-5 to TRBJ1-2, with D perhaps matching TRBD1 (5 bases). Germline CDR1 reads MNHEY; CDR2 reads SVGAGI. This CDR3 contains 15 residues. V dropped 6 bases and J dropped 3 bases, with 17 bases sitting between them. The CDR3 coding sequence is TGTGCCAGCAGCCGCGGGGGAGGGACTCACTATGGCTACACCTTC. Residues: CASSRGGGTHYGYTF.

This rearrangement joins TRBV7-9 to TRBJ1-5; unclear D gene. Trimming took off 2 bases at V and 7 bases at J, with 12 bases between the two ends. Germline CDR1 and CDR2: SEHNR and FQNEAQ (reference sequence). This CDR3 is 14 amino acids long. The CDR3 loop is CASSLSAGHQPQHF. The CDR3 DNA sequence: TGTGCCAGCAGCTTATCGGCAGGCCACCAGCCCCAGCATTTT.

This clonotype was found a few times. The chain carries TRBV28 and TRBJ1-1, with D perhaps TRBD1 (5 bases). The V gene lost 3 bases and the J gene lost 4 bases, with 9 bases spanning the gap. Looked up from germline, CDR1 is MDHEN and CDR2 is SYDVKM. CDR3 length equals 13 residues. The CDR3 coding sequence is TGTGCCAGCAGTTTTCGAGGGGCCACTGAAGCTTTCTTT. Translation: CASSFRGATEAFF.

In its sample, this clonotype was seen a few times. The chain is built from TRBV27 and TRBJ1-1, with TRBD1 identical over 7 bases. CDR1 is MNHEY and CDR2 is SMNVEV in the germline V gene (reference sequence). The CDR3 totals 13 residues. The J segment lost 5 bases and the V segment lost 0 bases, leaving 0 bases of the junction unmatched. For the CDR3, the DNA is TGTGCCAGCAGTTTATCGGGACAGACTGAAGCTTTCTTT. This gives the protein CASSLSGQTEAFF.

This clonotype has ten or more counts. The chain links TRBV7-9 to TRBJ2-1; D is undetermined. The CDR3 sequence is 12 residues long. Germline V gene data show CDR1 as SEHNR and CDR2 as FQNEAQ (reference sequence). Deletions cut 2 bases from V and 4 bases from J, with 3 bases between. For the CDR3, the DNA is TGTGCCAGCAGCTTACTATACAATGAGCAGTTCTTC. It is translated as CASSLLYNEQFF.

The J gene is TRBJ1-2, the V gene TRBV7-9, with D unresolved. Germline V gives CDR1 SEHNR, CDR2 FQNEAQ (reference sequence). The CDR3 extends over 11 amino acids. Trimming left V 8 bases short and J 9 bases short, with 13 bases between. CDR3 residues: CASLRRDSYTF. In DNA form, the CDR3 reads TGTGCCAGCTTGAGACGAGATAGCTACACCTTC.

At least ten counts were recorded for this clonotype. This chain links TRBV7-2 with TRBJ2-4; 9 positions agree with TRBD2. The CDR3 spans 16 residues. The ends lost 5 bases at V and 2 bases at J; junction bases unmatched: 7. The germline gives CDR1 SGHTA, CDR2 FQGNSA. CDR3 in amino acids: CASSPREGPSKNIQYF. DNA of the CDR3: TGTGCCAGCAGCCCGCGGGAGGGGCCCTCCAAAAACATTCAGTACTTC.

This clonotype was observed a handful of times. The chain recombines TRBV20-1 with TRBJ1-5, with D tentatively TRBD1 (6 bases). The CDR3 is made up of 15 amino acids. The germline gives CDR1 DFQATT, CDR2 SNEGSKA (reference sequence). Trimming took off 3 bases at V and 2 bases at J, with 14 bases between the two ends. CDR3 sequence reads: CSASIGGFGNQPQHF. CDR3 nucleotide sequence: TGCAGTGCTAGTATCGGGGGCTTCGGCAATCAGCCCCAGCATTTT.

The chain carries TRBV7-9 and TRBJ1-1; the D is unclear. The CDR3 is 12 amino acids. Trimming stripped 5 bases from V and 7 bases from J, with 11 bases between. Germline loops: CDR1 SEHNR, CDR2 FQNEAQ (reference sequence). CDR3 nucleotides: TGTGCCAGCAGCCCAGGACGTAATGAAGCTTTCTTT. Translated, it gives CASSPGRNEAFF.

The genes are TRBV19 and TRBJ2-1; 10 nucleotides align to TRBD2. The CDR3 runs 15 residues. Germline-derived CDR1 and CDR2 are LNHDA and SQIVND (reference sequence). After removal of 6 bases from V and 6 bases from J, the junction contained 8 bases not matched to a gene. CDR3 in amino acids: CASSNLAGASNEQFF. CDR3 DNA: TGTGCCAGTAGCAATCTAGCGGGGGCGAGCAATGAGCAGTTCTTC. Supplemented by reference TRBV19 and TRBJ2-1, the full variable domain reads DGGITQSPKYLFRKEGQNVTLSCEQNLNHDAMYWYRQDPGQGLRLIYYSQIVNDFQKGDIAEGYSVSREKKESFPLTVTSAQKNPTAFYLCASSNLAGASNEQFFGPGTRLTVL.